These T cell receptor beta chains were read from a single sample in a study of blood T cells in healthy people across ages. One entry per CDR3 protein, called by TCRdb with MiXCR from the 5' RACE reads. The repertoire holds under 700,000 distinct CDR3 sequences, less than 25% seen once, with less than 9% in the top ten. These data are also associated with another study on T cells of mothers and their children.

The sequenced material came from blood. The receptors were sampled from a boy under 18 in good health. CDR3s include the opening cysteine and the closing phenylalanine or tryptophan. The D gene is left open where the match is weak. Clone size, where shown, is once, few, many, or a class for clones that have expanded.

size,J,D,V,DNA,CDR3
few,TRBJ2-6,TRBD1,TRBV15,TGTGCCACCAGCATCGGGACAGGCGAGGCTGGGGCCAACGTCCTGACTTTC,CATSIGTGEAGANVLTF
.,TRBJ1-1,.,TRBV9,TGTGCCAGCAGCGTAGCCCCCGGATACCCCGAAGCTTTCTTT,CASSVAPGYPEAFF
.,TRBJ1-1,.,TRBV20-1,TGCAGTGCTAGTCCTCATATGGAAGCTTTCTTT,CSASPHMEAFF
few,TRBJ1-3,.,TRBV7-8,TGTGCCAGCAGCCTCAGGGCGGGAAACACCACATATTTT,CASSLRAGNTTYF
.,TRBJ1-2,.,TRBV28,TGTGCCAGCAGGAGCAGAAACTATGGCTACACCTTC,CASRSRNYGYTF
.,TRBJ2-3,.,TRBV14,TGTGCCAGCAGTACCAAGGGAAGGCACGGGACTTATTACACAGATACGCAGTATTTT,CASSTKGRHGTYYTDTQYF
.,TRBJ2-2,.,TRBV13,TGTGCCAGCAGCTTGGATAGAGGACAGAACACCGGGGAGCTGTTTTTT,CASSLDRGQNTGELFF
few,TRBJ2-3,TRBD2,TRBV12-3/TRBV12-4,TGTGCCAGCACCCGAACCCTCCTAGCGGGGAGCACAGATACGCAGTATTTT,CASTRTLLAGSTDTQYF
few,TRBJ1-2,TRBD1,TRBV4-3,TGCGCCAGCAGCCAAGAGAGGACAGGGGACGGTGGCTACACCTTC,CASSQERTGDGGYTF
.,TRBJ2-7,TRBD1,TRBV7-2,TGTGCCAGCAGCTTAGAACGAGGAGGGGACAGGTCGTGCGAGCAGTACTTC,CASSLERGGDRSCEQYF
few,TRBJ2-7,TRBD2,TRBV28,TGTGCCAGCAGACGGGGACTAGCGGGAGGATACGAGCAGTACTTC,CASRRGLAGGYEQYF
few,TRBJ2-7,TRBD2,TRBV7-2,TGTGCCAGCAGCTTAGCGTTAGTGACTAGCGGGAGGGCCCTCCTATCCTACGAGCAGTACTTC,CASSLALVTSGRALLSYEQYF
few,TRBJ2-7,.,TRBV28,TGTGCCAGCAGGGGAAGCTTGGCCTACGAGCAGTACTTC,CASRGSLAYEQYF
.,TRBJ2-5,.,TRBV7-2,TGTGCCAGCAGCTTTAGGTTTTCAGGAGAACAAGAGACCCAGTACTTC,CASSFRFSGEQETQYF
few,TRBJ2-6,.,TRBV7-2,TGTGCCAGCAGCTTCAACAGGGGACTCAGTGGGGCCAACGTCCTGACTTTC,CASSFNRGLSGANVLTF
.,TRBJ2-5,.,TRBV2,TGTGCCAGCGATCAAAAGGGGGGCGAGACCCAGTACTTC,CASDQKGGETQYF
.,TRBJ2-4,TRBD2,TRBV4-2,TGTGCCAGCAGCCAGCTAAGAGCGGGAGGGCCGTCGGGAGTGGCCAAAAACATTCAGTACTTC,CASSQLRAGGPSGVAKNIQYF
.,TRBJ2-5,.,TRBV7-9,TGTGCCAGCAGCAGCACAGCGACGGTTTTAAGGGAGCAGTACTTC,CASSSTATVLREQYF
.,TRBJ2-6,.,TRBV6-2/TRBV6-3,TGTGCCAGCATCAACTCTGGGGCCAACGTCCTGACTTTC,CASINSGANVLTF
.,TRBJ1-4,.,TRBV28,TGTGCCAGCAGAAACAGGGTTAGGGTAGGCGAAAAACTGTTTTTT,CASRNRVRVGEKLFF
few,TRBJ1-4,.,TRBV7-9,TGTGCCAGCAGCTTTGATGCAACTAATGAAAAACTGTTTTTT,CASSFDATNEKLFF
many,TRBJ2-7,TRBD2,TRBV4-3,TGCGCCAGCAGCCAAGGAAAGCGGGGGGGCCCTTACGAGCAGTACTTC,CASSQGKRGGPYEQYF
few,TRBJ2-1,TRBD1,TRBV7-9,TGTGCCAGCACTGACAGGGGTGGCAATGAGCAGTTCTTC,CASTDRGGNEQFF
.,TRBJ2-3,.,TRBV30,TGTGCCTGGAGTGGGTCTCGGGTCAGGCGCACAGATACGCAGTATTTT,CAWSGSRVRRTDTQYF
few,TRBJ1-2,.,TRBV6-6,TGTGCCAGCAGTGCCAGCCTTAACTATGGCTACACCTTC,CASSASLNYGYTF
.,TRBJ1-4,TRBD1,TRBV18,TGTGCCAGCTCGCAGGGACAGAATGAAAAACTGTTTTTT,CASSQGQNEKLFF
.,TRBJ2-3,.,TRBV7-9,TGTGCCAGCAGCTTAGAACTAGATACGCAGTATTTT,CASSLELDTQYF
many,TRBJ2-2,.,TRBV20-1,TGCAGTGCTAGAGTTTGGGCAGGGGAGACCGGGGAGCTGTTTTTT,CSARVWAGETGELFF
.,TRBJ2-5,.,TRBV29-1,TGCAGCGTTGAAAGGGGCCAAGAGACCCAGTACTTC,CSVERGQETQYF
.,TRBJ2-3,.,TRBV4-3,TGCGCCAGCAGCCAAGAAGGTCGCGCGAAGGGGGATACGCAGTATTTT,CASSQEGRAKGDTQYF
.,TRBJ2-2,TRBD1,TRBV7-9,TGTGCCAGCAGGGGACAGGGCCTGAACACCGGGGAGCTGTTTTTT,CASRGQGLNTGELFF
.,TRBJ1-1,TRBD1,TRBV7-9,TGTGCCAGCAGCTTTGAGAACAGGGGAGCTTTCTTT,CASSFENRGAFF
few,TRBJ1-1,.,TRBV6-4,TGTGCCAGCAGTGACTATGGGACTGAAGCTTTCTTT,CASSDYGTEAFF
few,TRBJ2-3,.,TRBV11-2,TGTGCCAGCAGCTTGGAAAGGTGGTGGCTTAGCACAGATACGCAGTATTTT,CASSLERWWLSTDTQYF
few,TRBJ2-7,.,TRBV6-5,TGTGCCAGCAGAACAGGGTTCGAGCAGTACTTC,CASRTGFEQYF
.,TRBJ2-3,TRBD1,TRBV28,TGTGCCAGCAGTTTCAACAGGGGTTCTAGCACAGATACGCAGTATTTT,CASSFNRGSSTDTQYF
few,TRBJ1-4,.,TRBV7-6,TGTGCCAGCAGCTTAGAGGTGGAAGGGGTTAATGAAAAACTGTTTTTT,CASSLEVEGVNEKLFF
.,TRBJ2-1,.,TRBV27,TGTGCCAGCAGTTTATTCGGGGATGACGAGCAGTTCTTC,CASSLFGDDEQFF
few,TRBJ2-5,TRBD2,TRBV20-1,TGCAGCGCTAGAGATGGGCAGTCGGGGGGGACCCAGTACTTC,CSARDGQSGGTQYF
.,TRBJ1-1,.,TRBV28,TGTGCCAGCAGTTTATGGACAGGCCAAATGAACACTGAAGCTTTCTTT,CASSLWTGQMNTEAFF
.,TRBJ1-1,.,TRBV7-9,TGTGCCAGCAGCTCGGGGCTAAGGGCTTTCTTT,CASSSGLRAFF
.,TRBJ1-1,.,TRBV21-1,TGTGCCAGCAGCAAAGGGCAGGGAGCGTACACTGAAGCTTTCTTT,CASSKGQGAYTEAFF
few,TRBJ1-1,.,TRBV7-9,TGTGCCAGCAGCCCTAATGAAGTATGGGCTTTCTTT,CASSPNEVWAFF
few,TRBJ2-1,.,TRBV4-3,TGCGCCAGCAGCCAGGACCTAGCCGACTCCTACAATGAGCAGTTCTTC,CASSQDLADSYNEQFF
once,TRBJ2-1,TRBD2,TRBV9,TGTGCCAGCACCTCGACCACGGGACTAGCGGGAGTCAATGAGCAGTTCTTC,CASTSTTGLAGVNEQFF
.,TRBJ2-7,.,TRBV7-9,TGTGCCAGCAGCTCTCGGGGGACCTACTACGAGCAGTACTTC,CASSSRGTYYEQYF
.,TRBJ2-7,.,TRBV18,TGTGCCAGCTCACTGTCGGGACTCCCCGGCGAGCAGTACTTC,CASSLSGLPGEQYF
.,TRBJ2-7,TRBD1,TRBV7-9,TGTGCCAGCAGCCCACAGGGGGCTGGCCCCTACGAGCAGTACTTC,CASSPQGAGPYEQYF
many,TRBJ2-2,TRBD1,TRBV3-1,TGTGCCAGCAGCCCCCAGGGGACAGGGGGCACCGGGGAGCTGTTTTTT,CASSPQGTGGTGELFF